This entry is about one TCR beta chain. This specimen belongs to a study of cytomegalovirus exposure and HLA in healthy donors. Trimming took 5 bases from V and 6 from J, leaving 16 bases between them. This CDR3 contains 15 residues. Germline assignment: CDR1 SGHVS and CDR2 FNYEAQ. The PCR made use of 60 Vbeta and 13 Jbeta primers. Under the authors' procedure: Unique TCR beta chains numbered around 80 million in a later analysis, with about 9.9 million shared. Clones were read by immunoSEQ multiplex PCR, and TCRdb kept only the in-frame ones, dropping some. The V and J calls and clone size are taken from that table; D and trimming were inferred from the DNA. The data hold 150,000 to 160,000 clones, with roughly 77% observed a single time.

The rearrangement links TRBV7-6 to TRBJ2-2; TRBD1 might be the D (7 bases). The receptor was isolated from a man younger than 40 in good health and CMV-seropositive. The sample comprised PBMCs. The CDR3 protein is CASSGLQGTSGELFF. The CDR3 DNA reads TGTGCCAGCAGCGGACTACAGGGGACTTCCGGGGAGCTGTTTTTT.